This TCR beta chain derives from a study of blood T cell repertoires in COVID-19. Trimming pared 5 bases from V and 0 bases from J, leaving 4 bases between. From germline, CDR1 is SEHNR and CDR2 FQNEAQ (reference sequence). CDR3 length: 12 amino acids. Per the study methods: Using reference gene primer amplification, nucleated cell counts were estimated. This table comes from immunoSEQ multiplex PCR, and its TCRdb copy is limited to in-frame clones, with some not included. V and J calls and clone size are given by that table; D and trimming were obtained from the DNA. The data show approximately 300,000 clones, with over 75% seen just once and about 6.8% held by the top ten. Patients of the Seattle cohort, enrolled during active infection, were followed longitudinally.

What was sequenced was peripheral blood. The chain recombines TRBV7-9 with TRBJ1-1, with D unclear. The source is a woman aged 30 to 39 with COVID-19, enrolled during active disease. The CDR3 region has the DNA TGTGCCAGCAGCACAGTGAACACTGAAGCTTTCTTT. This encodes CASSTVNTEAFF.